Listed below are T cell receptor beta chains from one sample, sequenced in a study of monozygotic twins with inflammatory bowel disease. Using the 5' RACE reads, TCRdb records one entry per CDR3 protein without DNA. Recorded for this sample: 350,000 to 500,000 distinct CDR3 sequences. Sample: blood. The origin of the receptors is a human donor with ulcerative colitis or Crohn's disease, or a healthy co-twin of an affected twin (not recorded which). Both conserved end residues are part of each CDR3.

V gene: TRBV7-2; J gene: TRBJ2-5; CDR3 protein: CASSTRTGETQYF
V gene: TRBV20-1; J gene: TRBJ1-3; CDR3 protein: CSAKRDGGNTIYF
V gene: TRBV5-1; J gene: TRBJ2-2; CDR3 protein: CASSLDRGLVGELFF
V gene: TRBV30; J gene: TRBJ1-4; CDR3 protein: CAWTWGGQVNEKLFF
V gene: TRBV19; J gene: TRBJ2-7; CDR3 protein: CASSTGGPSEQYF
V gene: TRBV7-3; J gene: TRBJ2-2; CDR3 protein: CASSFRGGLGTGELFF
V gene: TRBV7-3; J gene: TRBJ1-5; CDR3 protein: CASSLSRYLGNQPQHF
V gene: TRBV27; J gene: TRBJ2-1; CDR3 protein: CASSFGLAGPEGQFF
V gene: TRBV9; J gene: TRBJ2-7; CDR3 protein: CASSEGYSGTTDYEQYF
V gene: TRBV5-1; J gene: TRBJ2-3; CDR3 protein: CASSLGGTAGDTQYF
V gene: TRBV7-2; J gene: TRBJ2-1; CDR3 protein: CASSTGTEQFF
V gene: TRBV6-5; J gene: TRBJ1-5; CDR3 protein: CASSYPGQGASQPQHF
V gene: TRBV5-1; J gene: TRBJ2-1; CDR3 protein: CASSLDGLPSFF
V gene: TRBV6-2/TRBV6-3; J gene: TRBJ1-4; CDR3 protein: CASSYSGGSNEKLFF
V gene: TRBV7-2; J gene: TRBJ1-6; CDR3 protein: CASSLRTGTAYSPLHF
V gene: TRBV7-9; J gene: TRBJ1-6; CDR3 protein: CASSFLSGTYSPLHF
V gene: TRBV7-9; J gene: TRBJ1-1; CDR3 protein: CASSLLGGIDYTEAFF
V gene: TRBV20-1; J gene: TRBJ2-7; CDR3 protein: CSARDWVVGGYEQYF
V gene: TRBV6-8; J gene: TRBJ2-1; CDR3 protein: CASEDGSVYNEQFF